The sequence of this T cell receptor beta chain was determined in a study of blood T cell repertoires in COVID-19. The germline gives CDR1 LGHNA, CDR2 YNFKEQ. V was trimmed by 0 bases and J by 2 bases, leaving 11 bases between them. CDR3 length: 16 residues. Assay used: immunoSEQ multiplex PCR; TCRdb lists only in-frame clones, some missing. This sample has under 110,000 clones, with roughly nine tenths found just once. V is TRBV4-2 and J is TRBJ1-3; D perhaps matches TRBD1 (6 bases). The TCR was taken from a man aged 50 to 59 with acute or convalescent COVID-19. Sequenced material: peripheral blood. The chain's CDR3 is CASSQDLPGAGNTIYF. The CDR3 DNA reads as TGTGCCAGCAGCCAAGATCTCCCAGGGGCTGGAAACACCATATATTTT.